This TCR beta chain is from a study of cytomegalovirus exposure and HLA in healthy donors. Notes on the study in general: What was likely a sequencing artifact was a cluster of highly shared sequence variants. Researchers counted around 180 TCR beta chains as cytomegalovirus-associated. In a later analysis, a genetic analysis reported fewer productive-TCR N-insertions in an Asian-associated ancestry cluster than the cohort average. HLA restriction was apparent for most CMV-associated TCR beta chains in a later analysis.

Germline assignment: CDR1 SGHVS and CDR2 FNYEAQ. V gave up 5 bases and J gave up 1 base; unmatched junction bases: 14. The CDR3 is 18 amino acids. As to this clone: Its specificity is not known.

It was with 60 Vbeta and 13 Jbeta primers that the PCR ran. Method: immunoSEQ multiplex PCR; TCRdb's copy keeps in-frame clones and lacks some. The sample holds 250,000 or so clones, around 85% seen once. V usage is TRBV7-6 and J usage is TRBJ1-2; 9 bases line up with TRBD1. The receptor was derived from a human donor in good health. The source material was PBMCs. CDR3 sequence reads: CASSPLYPGTGSNYGYTF. CDR3 coding DNA: TGTGCCAGCAGCCCCCTCTACCCAGGGACAGGGAGTAACTATGGCTACACCTTC.